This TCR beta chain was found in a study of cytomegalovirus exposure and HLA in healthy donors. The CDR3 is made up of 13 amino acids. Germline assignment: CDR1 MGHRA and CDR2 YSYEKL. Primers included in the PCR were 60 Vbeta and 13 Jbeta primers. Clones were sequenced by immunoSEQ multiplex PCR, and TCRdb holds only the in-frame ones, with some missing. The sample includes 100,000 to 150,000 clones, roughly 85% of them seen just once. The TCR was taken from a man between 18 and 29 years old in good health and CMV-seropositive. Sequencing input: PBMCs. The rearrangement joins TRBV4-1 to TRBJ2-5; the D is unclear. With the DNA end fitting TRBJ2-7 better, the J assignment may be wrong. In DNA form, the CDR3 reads TGCGCCAGCAGCCATCCTGGAGCCTACGAGCAGTACTTC. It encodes CASSHPGAYEQYF.